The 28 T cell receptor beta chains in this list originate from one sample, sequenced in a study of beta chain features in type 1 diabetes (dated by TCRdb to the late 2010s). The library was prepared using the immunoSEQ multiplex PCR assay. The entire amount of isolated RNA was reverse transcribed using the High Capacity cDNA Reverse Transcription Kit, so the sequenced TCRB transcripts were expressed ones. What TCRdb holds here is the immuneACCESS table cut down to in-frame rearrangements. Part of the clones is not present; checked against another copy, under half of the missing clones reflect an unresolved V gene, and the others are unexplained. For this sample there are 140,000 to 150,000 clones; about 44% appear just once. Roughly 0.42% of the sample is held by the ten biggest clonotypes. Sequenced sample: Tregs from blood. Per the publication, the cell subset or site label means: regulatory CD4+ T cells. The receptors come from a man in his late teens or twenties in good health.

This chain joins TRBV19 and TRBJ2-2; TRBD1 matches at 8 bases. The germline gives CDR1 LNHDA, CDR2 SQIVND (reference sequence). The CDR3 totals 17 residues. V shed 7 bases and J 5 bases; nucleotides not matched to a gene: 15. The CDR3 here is CASTRRPTGGVTGELFF. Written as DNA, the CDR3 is TGTGCCAGTACCAGACGCCCTACAGGGGGTGTAACCGGGGAGCTGTTTTTT.

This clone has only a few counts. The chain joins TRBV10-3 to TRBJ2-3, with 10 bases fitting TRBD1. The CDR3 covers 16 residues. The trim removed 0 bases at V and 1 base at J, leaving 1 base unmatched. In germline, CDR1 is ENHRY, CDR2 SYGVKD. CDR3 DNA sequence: TGTGCCATCAGTGAGTCAGGGACAGGGGGCACAGATACGCAGTATTTT. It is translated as CAISESGTGGTDTQYF.

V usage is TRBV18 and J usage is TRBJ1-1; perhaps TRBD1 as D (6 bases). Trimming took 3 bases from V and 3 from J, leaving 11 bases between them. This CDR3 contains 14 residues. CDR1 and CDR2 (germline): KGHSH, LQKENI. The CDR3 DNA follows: TGTGCCAGCTCACCCTCGGGACAAGACACTGAAGCTTTCTTT. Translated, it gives CASSPSGQDTEAFF.

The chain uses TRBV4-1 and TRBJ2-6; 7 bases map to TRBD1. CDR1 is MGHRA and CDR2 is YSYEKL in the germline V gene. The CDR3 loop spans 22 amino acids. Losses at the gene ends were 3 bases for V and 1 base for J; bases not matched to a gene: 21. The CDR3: CASSHPSGTDPKWVSGANVLTF. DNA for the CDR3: TGCGCCAGCAGCCACCCTTCCGGGACAGACCCGAAATGGGTATCTGGGGCCAACGTCCTGACTTTC.

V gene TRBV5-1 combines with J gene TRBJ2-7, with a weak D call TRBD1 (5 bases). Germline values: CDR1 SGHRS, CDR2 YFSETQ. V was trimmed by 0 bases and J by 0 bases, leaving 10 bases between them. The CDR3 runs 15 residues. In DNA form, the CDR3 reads TGCGCCAGCAGCTTGGACAGGCTAAGCTCCTACGAGCAGTACTTC. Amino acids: CASSLDRLSSYEQYF.

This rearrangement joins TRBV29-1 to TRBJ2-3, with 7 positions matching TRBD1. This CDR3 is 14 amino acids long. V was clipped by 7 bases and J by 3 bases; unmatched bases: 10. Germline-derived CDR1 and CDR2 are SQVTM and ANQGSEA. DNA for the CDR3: TGCAGCGCGGAGCGACAGGGTCGGACAGATACGCAGTATTTT. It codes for CSAERQGRTDTQYF.

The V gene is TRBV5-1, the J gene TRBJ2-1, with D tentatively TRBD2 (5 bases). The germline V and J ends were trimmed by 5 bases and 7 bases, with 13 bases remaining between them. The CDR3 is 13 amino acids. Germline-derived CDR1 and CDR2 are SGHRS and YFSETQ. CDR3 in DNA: TGCGCCAGCAGGATCCGGGGTCGGAATGAGCAGTTCTTC. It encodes CASRIRGRNEQFF.

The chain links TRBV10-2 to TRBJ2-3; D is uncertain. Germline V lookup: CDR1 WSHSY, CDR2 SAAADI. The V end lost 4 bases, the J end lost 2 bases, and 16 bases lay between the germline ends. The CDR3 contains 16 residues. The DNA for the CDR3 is TGCGCCAGCAGTGCTCGGTACTTCACCTACACAGATACGCAGTATTTT. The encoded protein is CASSARYFTYTDTQYF.

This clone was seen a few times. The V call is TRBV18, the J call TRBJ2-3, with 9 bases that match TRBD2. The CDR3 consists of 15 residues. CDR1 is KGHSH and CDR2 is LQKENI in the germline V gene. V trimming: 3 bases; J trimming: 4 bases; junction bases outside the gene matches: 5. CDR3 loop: CASSPVAGVADTQYF. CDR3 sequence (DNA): TGTGCCAGCTCACCCGTAGCGGGGGTTGCAGATACGCAGTATTTT.

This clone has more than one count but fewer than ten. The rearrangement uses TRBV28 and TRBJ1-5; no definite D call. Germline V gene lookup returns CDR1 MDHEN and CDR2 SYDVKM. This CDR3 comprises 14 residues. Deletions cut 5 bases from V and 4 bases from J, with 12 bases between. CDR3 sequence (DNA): TGTGCCAGCAGTCCCCTGAGCGAAAATCAGCCCCAGCATTTT. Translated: CASSPLSENQPQHF.

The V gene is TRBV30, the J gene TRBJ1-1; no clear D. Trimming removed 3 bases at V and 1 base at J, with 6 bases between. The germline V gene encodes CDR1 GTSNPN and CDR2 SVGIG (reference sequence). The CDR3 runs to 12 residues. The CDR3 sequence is CAWSHWNTEAFF. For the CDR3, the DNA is TGTGCCTGGAGCCATTGGAACACTGAAGCTTTCTTT.

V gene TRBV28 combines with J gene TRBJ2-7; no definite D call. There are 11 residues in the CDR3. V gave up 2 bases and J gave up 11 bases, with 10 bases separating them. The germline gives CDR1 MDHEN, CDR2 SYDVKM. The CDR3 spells CASSLGPHEYF. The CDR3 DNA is TGTGCCAGCAGTTTAGGCCCGCACGAGTACTTC. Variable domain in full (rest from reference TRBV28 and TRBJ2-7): DVKVTQSSRYLVKRTGEKVFLECVQDMDHENMFWYRQDPGLGLRLIYFSYDVKMKEKGDIPEGYSVSREKKERFSLILESASTNQTSMYLCASSLGPHEYFGPGTRLTVT.

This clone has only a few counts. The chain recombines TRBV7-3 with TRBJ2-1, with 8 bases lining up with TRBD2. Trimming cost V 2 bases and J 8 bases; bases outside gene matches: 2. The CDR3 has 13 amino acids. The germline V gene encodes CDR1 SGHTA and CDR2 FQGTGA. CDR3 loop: CASSLQTSDEQFF. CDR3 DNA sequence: TGTGCCAGCAGCTTACAGACTAGCGATGAGCAGTTCTTC.

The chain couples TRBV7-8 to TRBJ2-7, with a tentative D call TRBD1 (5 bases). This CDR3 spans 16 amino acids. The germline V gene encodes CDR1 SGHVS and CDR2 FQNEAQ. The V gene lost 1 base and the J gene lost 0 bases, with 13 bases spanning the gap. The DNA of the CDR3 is TGTGCCAGCAGCTTAGTTTCGGACATCGCCTCCTACGAGCAGTACTTC. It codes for CASSLVSDIASYEQYF.

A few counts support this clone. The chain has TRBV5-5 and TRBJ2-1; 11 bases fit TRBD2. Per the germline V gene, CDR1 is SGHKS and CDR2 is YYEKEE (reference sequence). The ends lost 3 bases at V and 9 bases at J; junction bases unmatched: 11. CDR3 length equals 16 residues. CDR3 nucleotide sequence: TGTGCCAGCAGCTCCGTAGCGGGAGGGCCGGTCGTTGAGCAGTTCTTC. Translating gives CASSSVAGGPVVEQFF. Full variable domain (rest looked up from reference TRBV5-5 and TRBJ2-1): DAGVTQSPTHLIKTRGQQVTLRCSPISGHKSVSWYQQVLGQGPQFIFQYYEKEERGRGNFPDRFSARQFPNYSSELNVNALLLGDSALYLCASSSVAGGPVVEQFFGPGTRLTVL.

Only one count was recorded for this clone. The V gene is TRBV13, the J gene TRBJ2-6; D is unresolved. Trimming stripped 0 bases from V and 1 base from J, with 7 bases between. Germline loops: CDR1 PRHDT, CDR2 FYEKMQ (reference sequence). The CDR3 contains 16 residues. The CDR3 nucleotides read TGTGCCAGCAGCTTAGGCTTGAGGTCTGGGGCCAACGTCCTGACTTTC. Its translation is CASSLGLRSGANVLTF.

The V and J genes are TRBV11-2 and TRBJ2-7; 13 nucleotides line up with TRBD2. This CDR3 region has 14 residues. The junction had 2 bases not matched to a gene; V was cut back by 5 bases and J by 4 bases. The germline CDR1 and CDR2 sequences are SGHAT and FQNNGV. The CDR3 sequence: CASSRTSGGYEQYF. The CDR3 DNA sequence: TGTGCCAGCAGCAGGACTAGCGGGGGTTACGAGCAGTACTTC.

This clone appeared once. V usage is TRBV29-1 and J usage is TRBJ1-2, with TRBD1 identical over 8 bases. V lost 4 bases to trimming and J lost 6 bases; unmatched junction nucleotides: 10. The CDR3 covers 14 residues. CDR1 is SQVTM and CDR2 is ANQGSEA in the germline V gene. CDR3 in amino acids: CSVGIQGDSHGYTF. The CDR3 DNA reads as TGCAGCGTTGGAATACAGGGGGATTCTCATGGCTACACCTTC.

CDR3 sequence: CASSLRGQETQYF. DNA for the CDR3: TGTGCCAGCAGCTTACGCGGGCAAGAGACCCAGTACTTC. J is TRBJ2-5 and V is TRBV7-2; TRBD2 might be the D (5 bases). The CDR3 runs to 13 residues. From germline, CDR1 is SGHTA and CDR2 FQGNSA. V was trimmed by 2 bases and J by 2 bases, leaving 6 bases between them.

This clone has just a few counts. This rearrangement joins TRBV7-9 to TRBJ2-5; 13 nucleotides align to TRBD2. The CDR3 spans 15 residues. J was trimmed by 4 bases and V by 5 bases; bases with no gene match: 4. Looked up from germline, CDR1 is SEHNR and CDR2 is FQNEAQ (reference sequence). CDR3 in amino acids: CASSGLAGVVETQYF. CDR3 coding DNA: TGTGCCAGCAGCGGACTAGCGGGAGTTGTAGAGACCCAGTACTTC.

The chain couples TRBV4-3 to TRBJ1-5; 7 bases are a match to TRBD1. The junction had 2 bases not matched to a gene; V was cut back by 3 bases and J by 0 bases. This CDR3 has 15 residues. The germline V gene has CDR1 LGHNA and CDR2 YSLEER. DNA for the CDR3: TGCGCCAGCAGCCAGGGACAGCGTAGCAATCAGCCCCAGCATTTT. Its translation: CASSQGQRSNQPQHF.

DNA for the CDR3: TGTGCCAGCAGTAAGGGACAGTCGGGGCTTCAGCCCCAGCATTTT. Protein sequence: CASSKGQSGLQPQHF. V usage is TRBV28 and J usage is TRBJ1-5; 7 bases are shared with TRBD1. This CDR3 has 15 residues. Germline V gene sequence: CDR1 MDHEN, CDR2 SYDVKM. V was clipped by 5 bases and J by 6 bases; unmatched bases: 10.

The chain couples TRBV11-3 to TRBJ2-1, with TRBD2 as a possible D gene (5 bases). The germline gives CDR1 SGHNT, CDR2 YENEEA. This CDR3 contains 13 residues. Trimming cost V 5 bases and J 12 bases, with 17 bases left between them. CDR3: CASSPGGPHGQFF. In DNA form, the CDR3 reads TGTGCCAGCAGCCCCGGAGGACCCCACGGGCAGTTCTTC. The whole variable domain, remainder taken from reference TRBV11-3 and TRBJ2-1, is EAGVVQSPRYKIIEKKQPVAFWCNPISGHNTLYWYLQNLGQGPELLIRYENEEAVDDSQLPKDRFSAERLKGVDSTLKIQPAELGDSAVYLCASSPGGPHGQFFGPGTRLTVL.

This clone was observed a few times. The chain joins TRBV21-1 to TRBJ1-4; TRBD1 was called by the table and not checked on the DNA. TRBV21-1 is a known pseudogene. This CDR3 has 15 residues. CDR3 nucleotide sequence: TGTGCCAGCAGCAAAGCTCCAGGGTTACGGGAAAAACTGTTTTTT. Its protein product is CASSKAPGLREKLFF.

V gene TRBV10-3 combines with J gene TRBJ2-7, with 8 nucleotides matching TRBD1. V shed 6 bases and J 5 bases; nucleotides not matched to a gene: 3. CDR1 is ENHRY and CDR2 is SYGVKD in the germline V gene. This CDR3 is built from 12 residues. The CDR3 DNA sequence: TGTGCCATCAGGATGACAGGGGACGAGCAGTACTTC. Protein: CAIRMTGDEQYF.

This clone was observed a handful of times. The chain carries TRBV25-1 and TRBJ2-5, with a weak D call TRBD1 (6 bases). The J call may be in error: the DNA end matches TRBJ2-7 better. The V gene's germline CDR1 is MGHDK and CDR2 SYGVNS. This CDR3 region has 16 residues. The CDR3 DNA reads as TGTGCCAGCAGTGGAGATATGAGGGACAAATCCTACGAGCAGTACTTC. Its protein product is CASSGDMRDKSYEQYF.

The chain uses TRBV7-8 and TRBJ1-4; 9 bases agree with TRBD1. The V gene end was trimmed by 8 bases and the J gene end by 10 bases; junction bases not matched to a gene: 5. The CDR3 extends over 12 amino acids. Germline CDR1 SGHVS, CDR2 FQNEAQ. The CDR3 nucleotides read TGTGCCAGCGGACAGGGGTCAGGAAAACTGTTTTTT. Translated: CASGQGSGKLFF. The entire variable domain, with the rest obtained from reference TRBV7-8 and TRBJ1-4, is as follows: GAGVSQSPRYKVAKRGQDVALRCDPISGHVSLFWYQQALGQGPEFLTYFQNEAQLDKSGLPSDRFFAERPEGSVSTLKIQRTQQEDSAVYLCASGQGSGKLFFGSGTQLSVL.

The CDR3 loop reads CASSGRQGRRLAQFF. CDR3 coding DNA: TGTGCCAGCAGCGGCCGACAGGGACGAAGGTTAGCGCAGTTCTTC. The rearrangement uses TRBV7-9 and TRBJ2-1; 7 bases are a match to TRBD1. Trimming removed 5 bases from V and 12 bases from J; junction bases left unmatched: 16. Per germline, CDR1 SEHNR and CDR2 FQNEAQ (reference sequence). The CDR3 loop spans 15 amino acids.